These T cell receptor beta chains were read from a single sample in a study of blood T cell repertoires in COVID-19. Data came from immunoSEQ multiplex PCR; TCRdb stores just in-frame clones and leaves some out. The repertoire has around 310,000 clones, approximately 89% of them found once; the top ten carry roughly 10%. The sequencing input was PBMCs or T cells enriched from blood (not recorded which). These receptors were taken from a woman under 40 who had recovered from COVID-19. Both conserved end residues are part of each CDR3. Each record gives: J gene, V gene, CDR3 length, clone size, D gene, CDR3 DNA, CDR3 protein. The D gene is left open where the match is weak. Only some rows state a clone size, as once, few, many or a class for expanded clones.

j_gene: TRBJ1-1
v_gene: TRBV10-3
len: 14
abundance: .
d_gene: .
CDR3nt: TGTGCCATCAGGGCGGGAACCCCAAACACTGAAGCTTTCTTT
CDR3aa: CAIRAGTPNTEAFF

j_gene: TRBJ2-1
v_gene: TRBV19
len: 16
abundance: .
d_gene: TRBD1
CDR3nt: TGTGCCAGTATAGAGCGAGGGACAGGCGGAATCAATGAGCAGTTCTTC
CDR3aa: CASIERGTGGINEQFF

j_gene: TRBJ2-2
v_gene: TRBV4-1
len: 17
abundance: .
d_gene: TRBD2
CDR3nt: TGCGCCAGCAGCCCCCTCGGGGGGGTTAAGGGCACCGGGGAGCTGTTTTTT
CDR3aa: CASSPLGGVKGTGELFF

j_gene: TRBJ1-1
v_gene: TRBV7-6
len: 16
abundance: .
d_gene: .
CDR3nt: TGTGCCAGCAGCTGGAGAACCGACAGCCAGAACACTGAAGCTTTCTTT
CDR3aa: CASSWRTDSQNTEAFF

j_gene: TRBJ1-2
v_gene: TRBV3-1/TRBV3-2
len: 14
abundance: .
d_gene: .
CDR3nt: TGTGCCAGCAGCCCCCCTCGGTTTAACTATGGCTACACCTTC
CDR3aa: CASSPPRFNYGYTF

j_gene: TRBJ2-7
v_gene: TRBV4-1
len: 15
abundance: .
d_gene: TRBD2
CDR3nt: TGCGCCAGCAGCCCGCGACTAGCGGGAGACCACGAGCAGTACTTC
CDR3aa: CASSPRLAGDHEQYF

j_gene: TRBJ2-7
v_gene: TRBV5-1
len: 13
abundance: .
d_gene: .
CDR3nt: TGCGCCAGCAGCCCCGGGTCGACCTACGAGCAGTACTTC
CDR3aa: CASSPGSTYEQYF

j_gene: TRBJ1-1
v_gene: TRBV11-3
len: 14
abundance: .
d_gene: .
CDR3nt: TGTGCCAGCAGTATGGGACACCTGAACACTGAAGCTTTCTTT
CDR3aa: CASSMGHLNTEAFF

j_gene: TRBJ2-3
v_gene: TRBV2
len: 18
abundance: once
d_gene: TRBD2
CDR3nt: TGTGCCAGCACCAAACCCCAACTAGCGGGGAGATACACAGATACGCAGTATTTT
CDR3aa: CASTKPQLAGRYTDTQYF

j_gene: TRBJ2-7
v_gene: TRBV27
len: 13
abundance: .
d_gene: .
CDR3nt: TGTGCCAGCAGTTTAGGGGGCGGCTACGAGCAGTACTTC
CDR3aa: CASSLGGGYEQYF

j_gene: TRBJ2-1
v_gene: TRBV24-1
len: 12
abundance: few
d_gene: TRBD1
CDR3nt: TGTGCCACCGCACAGGGGTACAATGAGCAGTTCTTC
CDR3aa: CATAQGYNEQFF

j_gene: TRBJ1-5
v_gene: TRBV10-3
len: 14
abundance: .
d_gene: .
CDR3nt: TGTGCCATCAGTGGACCCCAGGGACTCCAGCCCCAGCATTTT
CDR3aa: CAISGPQGLQPQHF

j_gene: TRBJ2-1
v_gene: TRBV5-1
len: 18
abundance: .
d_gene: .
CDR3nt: TGCGCCAGCAGGGAAGAGGATGGGAGGTTAAGCTCCTACAATGAGCAGTTCTTC
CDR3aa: CASREEDGRLSSYNEQFF

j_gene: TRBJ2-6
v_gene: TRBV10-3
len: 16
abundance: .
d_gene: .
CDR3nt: TGTGCCATCAGTGTAGGTCAGGGGGGTGGGGCCAACGTCCTGACTTTC
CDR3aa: CAISVGQGGGANVLTF

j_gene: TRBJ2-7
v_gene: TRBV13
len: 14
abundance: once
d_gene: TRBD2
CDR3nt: TGTGCCAGCAGCCGGGCGGGAGGCTCCTACGAGCAGTACTTC
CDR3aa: CASSRAGGSYEQYF

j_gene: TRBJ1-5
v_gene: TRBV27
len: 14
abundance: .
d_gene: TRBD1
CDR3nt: TGTGCCAGCAGTCGAGGACAGGGTAAGGAGCCCCAGCATTTT
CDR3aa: CASSRGQGKEPQHF

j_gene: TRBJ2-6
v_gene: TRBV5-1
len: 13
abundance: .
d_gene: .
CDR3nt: TGCGCCAGCAGCGAGGCTGGGGCCAACGTCCTGACTTTC
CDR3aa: CASSEAGANVLTF

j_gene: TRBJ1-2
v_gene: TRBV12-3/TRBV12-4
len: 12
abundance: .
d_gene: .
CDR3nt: TGTGCCAGCAGTTTGGGCTACTATGGCTACACCTTC
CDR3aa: CASSLGYYGYTF

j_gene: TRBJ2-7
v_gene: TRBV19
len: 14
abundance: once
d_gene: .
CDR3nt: TGTGCCAGTAGCCCCCGGGGTCTCTCCTACGAGCAGTACTTC
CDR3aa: CASSPRGLSYEQYF

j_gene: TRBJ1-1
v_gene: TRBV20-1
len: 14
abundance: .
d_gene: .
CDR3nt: TGCAGTGCTAGTCGCAGGGCAGGGAACACTGAAGCTTTCTTT
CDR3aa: CSASRRAGNTEAFF

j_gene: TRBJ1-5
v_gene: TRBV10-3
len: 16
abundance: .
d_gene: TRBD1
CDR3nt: TGTGCCATCAGTGACTTACCGGGACAGAGCAATCAGCCCCAGCATTTT
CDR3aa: CAISDLPGQSNQPQHF

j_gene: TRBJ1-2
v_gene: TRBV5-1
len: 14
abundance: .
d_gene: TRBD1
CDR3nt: TGCGCCAGCAGCGAGGGGGCCATATCATCTGGCTACACCTTC
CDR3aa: CASSEGAISSGYTF

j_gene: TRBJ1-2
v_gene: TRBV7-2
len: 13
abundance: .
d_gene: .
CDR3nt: TGTGCCAGCAGCTTAGCACAGTTCTCTGGCTACACCTTC
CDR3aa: CASSLAQFSGYTF

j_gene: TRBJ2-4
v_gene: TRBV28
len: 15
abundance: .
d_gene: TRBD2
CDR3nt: TGTGCCAGCAGCCCCGGGGGGGTAGCCAAAAACATTCAGTACTTC
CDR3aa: CASSPGGVAKNIQYF

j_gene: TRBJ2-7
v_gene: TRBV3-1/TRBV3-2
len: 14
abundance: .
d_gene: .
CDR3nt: TGTGCCAGCAGCCAAGATCTCACTATCTACGAGCAGTACTTC
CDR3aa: CASSQDLTIYEQYF

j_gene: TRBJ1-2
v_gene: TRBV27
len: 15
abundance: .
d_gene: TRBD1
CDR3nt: TGTGCCAGCAGTAGCAGGACAGGATACACCTATGGCTACACCTTC
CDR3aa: CASSSRTGYTYGYTF

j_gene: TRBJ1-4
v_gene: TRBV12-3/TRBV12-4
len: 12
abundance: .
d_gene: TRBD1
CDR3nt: TGTGCCAGCAGTTCAGGGGGCGGGAAACTGTTTTTT
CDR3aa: CASSSGGGKLFF

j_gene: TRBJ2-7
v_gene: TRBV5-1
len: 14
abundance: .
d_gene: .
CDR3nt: TGCGCCAGCAGCTTGGGCACCACATCCTACGAGCAGTACTTC
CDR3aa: CASSLGTTSYEQYF

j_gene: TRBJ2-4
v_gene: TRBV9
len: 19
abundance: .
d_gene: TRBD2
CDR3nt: TGTGCCAGCAGCCCCTTTTTAGGTGCGACTAGCGGGCGGAAAAACATTCAGTACTTC
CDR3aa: CASSPFLGATSGRKNIQYF

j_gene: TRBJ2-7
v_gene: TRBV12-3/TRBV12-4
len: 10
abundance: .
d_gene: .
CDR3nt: TGTGGGTTGGAGTCCTACGAGCAGTACTTC
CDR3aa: CGLESYEQYF

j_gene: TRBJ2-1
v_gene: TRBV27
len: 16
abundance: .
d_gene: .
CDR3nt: TGTGCCAGCAGTTTAGACAGACCCTCCTCCTACAATGAGCAGTTCTTC
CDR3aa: CASSLDRPSSYNEQFF

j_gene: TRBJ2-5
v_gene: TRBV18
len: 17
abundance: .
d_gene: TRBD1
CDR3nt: TGTGCCAGCTCACAGATTCGAGTGACAGGGCAAGAAGAGACCCAGTACTTC
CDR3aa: CASSQIRVTGQEETQYF

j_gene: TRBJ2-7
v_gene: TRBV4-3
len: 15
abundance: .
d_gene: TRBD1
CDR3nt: TGCGCCAGCAGCCAAGATACAGGGGGCTTTTACGAGCAGTACTTC
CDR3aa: CASSQDTGGFYEQYF

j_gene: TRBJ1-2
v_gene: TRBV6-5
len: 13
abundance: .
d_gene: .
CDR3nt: TGTGCCAGCAGTTACGAGGCAAACTATGGCTACACCTTC
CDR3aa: CASSYEANYGYTF

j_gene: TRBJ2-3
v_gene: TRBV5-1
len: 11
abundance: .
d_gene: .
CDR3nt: TGCGCCAGCAGCTTCCAGGATACGCAGTATTTT
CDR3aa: CASSFQDTQYF

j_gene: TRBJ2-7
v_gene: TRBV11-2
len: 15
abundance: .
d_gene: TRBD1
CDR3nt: TGTGCCAGCAGCAGCCGGGACAGGGGGCGCTACGAGCAGTACTTC
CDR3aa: CASSSRDRGRYEQYF

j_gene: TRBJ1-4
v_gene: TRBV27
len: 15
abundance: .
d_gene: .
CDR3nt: TGTGCCAGCAGTTTGGGAGGCCGGGGGTATGAAAAACTGTTTTTT
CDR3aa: CASSLGGRGYEKLFF

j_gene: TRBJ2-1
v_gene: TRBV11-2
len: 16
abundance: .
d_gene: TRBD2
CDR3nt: TGTGCCAGCAGCTTAGAGCTAGCGGGTATTTACAATGAGCAGTTCTTC
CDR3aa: CASSLELAGIYNEQFF

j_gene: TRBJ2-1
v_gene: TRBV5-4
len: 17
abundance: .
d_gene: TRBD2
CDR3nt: TGTGCCAGCAGCACGGGAGCGGGACTAGCGGGAGTTAATGAGCAGTTCTTC
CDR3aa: CASSTGAGLAGVNEQFF

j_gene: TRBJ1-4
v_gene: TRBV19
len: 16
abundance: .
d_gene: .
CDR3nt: TGTGCCAGTAGTATATCGGGCAGGGTGACTAATGAAAAACTGTTTTTT
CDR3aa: CASSISGRVTNEKLFF